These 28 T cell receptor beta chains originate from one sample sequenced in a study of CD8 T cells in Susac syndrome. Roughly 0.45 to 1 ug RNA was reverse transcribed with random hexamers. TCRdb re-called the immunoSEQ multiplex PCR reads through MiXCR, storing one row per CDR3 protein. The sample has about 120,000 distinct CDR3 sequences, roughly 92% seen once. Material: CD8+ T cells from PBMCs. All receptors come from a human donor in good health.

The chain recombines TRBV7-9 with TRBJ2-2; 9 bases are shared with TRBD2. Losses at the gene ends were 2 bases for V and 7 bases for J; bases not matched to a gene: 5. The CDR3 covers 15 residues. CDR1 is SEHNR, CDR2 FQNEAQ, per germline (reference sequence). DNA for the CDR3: TGTGCCAGCAGCTTATTGACTAGCGGAGTCGGGGAGCTGTTTTTT. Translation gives CASSLLTSGVGELFF.

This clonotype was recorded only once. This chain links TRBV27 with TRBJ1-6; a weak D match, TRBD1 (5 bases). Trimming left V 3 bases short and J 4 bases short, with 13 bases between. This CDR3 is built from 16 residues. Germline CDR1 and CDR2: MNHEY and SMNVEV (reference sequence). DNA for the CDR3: TGTGCCAGCAGTTTGGGGGGTCTCGCGTATAATTCACCCCTCCACTTT. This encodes CASSLGGLAYNSPLHF.

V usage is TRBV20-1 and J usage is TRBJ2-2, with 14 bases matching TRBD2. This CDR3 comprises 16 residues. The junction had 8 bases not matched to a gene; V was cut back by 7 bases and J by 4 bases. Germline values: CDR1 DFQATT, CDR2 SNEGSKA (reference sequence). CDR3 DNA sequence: TGCAGTGTCCCGGGACTAGCGGGAGTTTTCACCGGGGAGCTGTTTTTT. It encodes CSVPGLAGVFTGELFF.

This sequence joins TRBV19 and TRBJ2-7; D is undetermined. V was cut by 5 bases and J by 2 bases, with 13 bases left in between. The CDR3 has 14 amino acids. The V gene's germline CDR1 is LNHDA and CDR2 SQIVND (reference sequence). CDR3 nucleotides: TGTGCCAGTAGTCCGGGCCAGAGTCCCTACGAGCAGTACTTC. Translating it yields CASSPGQSPYEQYF.

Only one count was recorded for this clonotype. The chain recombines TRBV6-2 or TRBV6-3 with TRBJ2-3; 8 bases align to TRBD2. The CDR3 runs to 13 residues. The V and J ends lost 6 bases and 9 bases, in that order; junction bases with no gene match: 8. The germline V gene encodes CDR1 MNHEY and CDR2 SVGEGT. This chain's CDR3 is CASRGSGRETQYF. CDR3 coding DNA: TGTGCCAGCAGAGGAAGCGGGAGAGAGACGCAGTATTTT.

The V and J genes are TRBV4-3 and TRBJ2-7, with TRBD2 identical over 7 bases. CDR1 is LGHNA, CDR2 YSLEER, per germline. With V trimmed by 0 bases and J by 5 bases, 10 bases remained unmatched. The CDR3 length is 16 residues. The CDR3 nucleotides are TGCGCCAGCAGCCAAGATCTTAGTGGGACTAACAACGAGCAGTACTTC. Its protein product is CASSQDLSGTNNEQYF.

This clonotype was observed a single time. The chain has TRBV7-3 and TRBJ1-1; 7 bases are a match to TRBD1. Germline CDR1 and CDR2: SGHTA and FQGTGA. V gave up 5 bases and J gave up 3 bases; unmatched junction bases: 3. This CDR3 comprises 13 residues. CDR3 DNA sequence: TGTGCCAGCAGCGAGGGACAGTACACTGAAGCTTTCTTT. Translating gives CASSEGQYTEAFF.

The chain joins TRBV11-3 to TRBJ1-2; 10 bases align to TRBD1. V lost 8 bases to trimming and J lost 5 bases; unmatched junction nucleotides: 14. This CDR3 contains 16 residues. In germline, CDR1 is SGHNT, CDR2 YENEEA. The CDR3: CASVSSSGTGVYGYTF. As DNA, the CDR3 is TGTGCCAGCGTTTCTTCCTCCGGGACAGGGGTGTATGGCTACACCTTC.

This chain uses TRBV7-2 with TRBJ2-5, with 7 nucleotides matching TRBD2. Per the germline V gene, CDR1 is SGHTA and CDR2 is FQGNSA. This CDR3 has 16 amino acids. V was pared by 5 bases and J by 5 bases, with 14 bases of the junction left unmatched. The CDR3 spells CASSPPPGGPGETQYF. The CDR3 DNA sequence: TGTGCCAGCAGCCCCCCCCCGGGAGGCCCAGGGGAGACCCAGTACTTC.

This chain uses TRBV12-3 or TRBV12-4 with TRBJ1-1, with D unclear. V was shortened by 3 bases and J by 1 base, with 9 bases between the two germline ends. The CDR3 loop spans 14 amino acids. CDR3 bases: TGTGCCAGCAGTTTCGTCAGAAGGAACACTGAAGCTTTCTTT. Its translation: CASSFVRRNTEAFF.

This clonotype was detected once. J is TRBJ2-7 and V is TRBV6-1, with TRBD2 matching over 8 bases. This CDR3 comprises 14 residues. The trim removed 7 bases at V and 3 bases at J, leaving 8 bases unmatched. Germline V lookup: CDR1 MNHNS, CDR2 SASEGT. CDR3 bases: TGTGCCAGCACCCCAAGCGGGAGTAGCTACGAGCAGTACTTC. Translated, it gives CASTPSGSSYEQYF.

CDR3 in amino acids: CASSRDSPGGELFF. CDR3 in DNA: TGTGCCAGCAGCCGGGACAGCCCTGGCGGGGAGCTGTTTTTT. The V call is TRBV7-9, the J call TRBJ2-2; 7 bases fit TRBD1. Germline CDR1 is SEHNR and CDR2 is FQNEAQ (reference sequence). With V trimmed by 5 bases and J by 7 bases, 7 bases remained unmatched. This CDR3 spans 14 amino acids.

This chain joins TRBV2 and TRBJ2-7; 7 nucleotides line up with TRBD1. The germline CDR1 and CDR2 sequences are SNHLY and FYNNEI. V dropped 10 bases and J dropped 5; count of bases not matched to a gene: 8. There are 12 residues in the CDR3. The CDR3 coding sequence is TGTGCCAACCGACAGGGTCGTCACGAGCAGTACTTC. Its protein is CANRQGRHEQYF.

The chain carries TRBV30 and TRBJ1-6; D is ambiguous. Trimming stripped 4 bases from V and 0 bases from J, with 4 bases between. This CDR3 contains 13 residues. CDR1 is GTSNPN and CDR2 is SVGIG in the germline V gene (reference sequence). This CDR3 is CAWTGSYNSPLHF. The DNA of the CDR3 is TGTGCCTGGACCGGCTCCTATAATTCACCCCTCCACTTT.

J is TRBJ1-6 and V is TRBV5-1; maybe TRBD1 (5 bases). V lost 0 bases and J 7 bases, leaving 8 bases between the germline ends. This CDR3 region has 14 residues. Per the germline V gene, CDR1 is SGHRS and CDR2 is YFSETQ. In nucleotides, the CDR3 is TGCGCCAGCAGCTTGGACAGGAGGAATTCACCCCTCCACTTT. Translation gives CASSLDRRNSPLHF.

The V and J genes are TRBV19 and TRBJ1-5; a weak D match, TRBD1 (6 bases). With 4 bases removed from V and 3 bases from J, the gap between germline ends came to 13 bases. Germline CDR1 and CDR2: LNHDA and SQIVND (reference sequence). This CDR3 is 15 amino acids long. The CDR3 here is CASSTRQENNQPQHF. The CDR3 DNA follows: TGTGCCAGTAGTACCCGACAGGAAAACAATCAGCCCCAGCATTTT.

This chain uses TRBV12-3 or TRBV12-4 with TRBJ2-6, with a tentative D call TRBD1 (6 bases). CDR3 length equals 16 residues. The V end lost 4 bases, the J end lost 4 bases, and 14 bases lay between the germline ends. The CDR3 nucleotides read TGTGCCAGCAGTTGGGGTACAGGGACCGGGGCCAACGTCCTGACTTTC. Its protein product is CASSWGTGTGANVLTF.

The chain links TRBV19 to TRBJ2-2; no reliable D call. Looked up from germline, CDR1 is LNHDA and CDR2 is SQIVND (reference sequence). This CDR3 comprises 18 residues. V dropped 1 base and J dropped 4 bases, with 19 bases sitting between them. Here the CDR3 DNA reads TGTGCCAGTAGTATAGCTGGCGGCAGGACCGTGATCACCGGGGAGCTGTTTTTT. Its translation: CASSIAGGRTVITGELFF.

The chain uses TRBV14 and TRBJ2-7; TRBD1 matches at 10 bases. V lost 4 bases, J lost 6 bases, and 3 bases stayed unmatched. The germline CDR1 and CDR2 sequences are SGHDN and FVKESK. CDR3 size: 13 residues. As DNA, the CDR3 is TGTGCCAGCAGCCCCAGGACAGGGGGCGAGCAGTACTTC. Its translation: CASSPRTGGEQYF. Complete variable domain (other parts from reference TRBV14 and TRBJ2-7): EAGVTQFPSHSVIEKGQTVTLRCDPISGHDNLYWYRRVMGKEIKFLLHFVKESKQDESGMPNNRFLAERTGGTYSTLKVQPAELEDSGVYFCASSPRTGGEQYFGPGTRLTVT.

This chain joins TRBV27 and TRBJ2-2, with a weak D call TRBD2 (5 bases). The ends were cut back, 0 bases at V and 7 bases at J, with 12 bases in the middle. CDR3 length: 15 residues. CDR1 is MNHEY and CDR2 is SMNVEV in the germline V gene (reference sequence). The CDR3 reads CASSLSASSVGELFF. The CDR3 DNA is TGTGCCAGCAGTTTATCGGCTAGCTCGGTCGGGGAGCTGTTTTTT.

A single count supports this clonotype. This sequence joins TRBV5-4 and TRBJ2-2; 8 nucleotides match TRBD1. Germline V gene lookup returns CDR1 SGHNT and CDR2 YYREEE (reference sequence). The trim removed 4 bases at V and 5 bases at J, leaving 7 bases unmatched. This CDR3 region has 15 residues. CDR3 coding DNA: TGTGCCAGCAGCGCCTCAGGGGGCCGGACCGGGGAGCTGTTTTTT. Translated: CASSASGGRTGELFF.

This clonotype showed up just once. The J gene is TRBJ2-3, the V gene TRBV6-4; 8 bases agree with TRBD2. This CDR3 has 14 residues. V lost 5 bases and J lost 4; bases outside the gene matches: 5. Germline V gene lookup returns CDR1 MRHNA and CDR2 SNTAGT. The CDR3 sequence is CASSSSGSADTQYF. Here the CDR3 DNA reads TGTGCCAGCAGTTCCAGCGGGAGTGCAGATACGCAGTATTTT.

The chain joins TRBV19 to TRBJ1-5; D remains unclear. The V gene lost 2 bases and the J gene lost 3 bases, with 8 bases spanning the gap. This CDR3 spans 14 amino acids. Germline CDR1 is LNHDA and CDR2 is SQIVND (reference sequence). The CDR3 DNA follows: TGTGCCAGTAGTATAATTGCGGACAATCAGCCCCAGCATTTT. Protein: CASSIIADNQPQHF.

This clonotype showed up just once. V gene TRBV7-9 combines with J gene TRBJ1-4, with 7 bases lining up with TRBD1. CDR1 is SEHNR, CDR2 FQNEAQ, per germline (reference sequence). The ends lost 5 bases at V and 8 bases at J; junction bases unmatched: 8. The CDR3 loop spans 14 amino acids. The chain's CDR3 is CASSRDSGQEKLFF. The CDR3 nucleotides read TGTGCCAGCAGCCGGGACAGCGGACAAGAAAAACTGTTTTTT.

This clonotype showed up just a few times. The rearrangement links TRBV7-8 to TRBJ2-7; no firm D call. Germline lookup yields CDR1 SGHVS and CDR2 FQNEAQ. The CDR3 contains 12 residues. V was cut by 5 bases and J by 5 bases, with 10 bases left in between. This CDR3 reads CASSPPMNEQYF. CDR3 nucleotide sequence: TGTGCCAGCAGCCCTCCCATGAACGAGCAGTACTTC.

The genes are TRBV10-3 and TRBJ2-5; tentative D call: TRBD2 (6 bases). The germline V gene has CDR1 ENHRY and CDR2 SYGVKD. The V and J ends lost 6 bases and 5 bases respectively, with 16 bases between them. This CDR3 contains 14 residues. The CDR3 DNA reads TGTGCCATCAGATCGACTAGAGGTAGCGAGACCCAGTACTTC. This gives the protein CAIRSTRGSETQYF.

In DNA form, the CDR3 reads TGTGCCAGCAGCCCCGGACGAGGTTCACCCCTCCACTTT. This sequence encodes CASSPGRGSPLHF. V is TRBV7-3 and J is TRBJ1-6; no clear D. The CDR3 is 13 residues long. V lost 5 bases, J lost 9 bases, and 11 bases lay in between. Germline V gene sequence: CDR1 SGHTA, CDR2 FQGTGA.

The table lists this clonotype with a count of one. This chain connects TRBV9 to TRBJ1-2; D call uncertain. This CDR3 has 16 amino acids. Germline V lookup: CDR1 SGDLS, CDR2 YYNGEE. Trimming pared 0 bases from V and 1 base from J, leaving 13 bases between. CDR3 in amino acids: CASSVGSQHLNYGYTF. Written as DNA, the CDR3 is TGTGCCAGCAGCGTAGGCAGTCAGCACCTTAACTATGGCTACACCTTC.